This TCR beta chain was captured by sequencing in a study of T-cell memory formation after mild COVID-19. About the research overall: Each donor largely had its own TCR clusters. Study findings and constraints: Contracting clones from day 15 to 85 showed balanced CD4/CD8; later expanders favored CD4+. The study found contracting CD4+ clones mainly in CM and EM and contracting CD8+ clones in EMRA. Cross-reactive memory appears to have joined, as suggested by some responding clones showing up in pre-infection memory.

The CDR3 is 14 residues long. Between the trimmed V and J ends, which lost 0 bases and 6 bases, there was a span of 9 bases. In germline, CDR1 is MNHNY, CDR2 SVGAGI (reference sequence). TCRdb ran MiXCR on the 5' RACE reads and lists one entry per CDR3 protein. The sample shows 550,000 to 700,000 distinct CDR3 sequences, 17% of them seen only once. As to this clonotype: Its specificity is not known.

This chain links TRBV6-6 with TRBJ2-1, with D maybe TRBD2 (6 bases). The clonotype comes from an adult woman who had mild COVID-19 (a few samples of this study predate the infection). Cell type and time point are not known. The sample comprised PBMCs or a T cell subset sorted from them (not recorded which). In DNA, the CDR3 is TGTGCCAGCAGTTACTCGGAGACTAGCAATGAGCAGTTCTTC. Translating it yields CASSYSETSNEQFF.